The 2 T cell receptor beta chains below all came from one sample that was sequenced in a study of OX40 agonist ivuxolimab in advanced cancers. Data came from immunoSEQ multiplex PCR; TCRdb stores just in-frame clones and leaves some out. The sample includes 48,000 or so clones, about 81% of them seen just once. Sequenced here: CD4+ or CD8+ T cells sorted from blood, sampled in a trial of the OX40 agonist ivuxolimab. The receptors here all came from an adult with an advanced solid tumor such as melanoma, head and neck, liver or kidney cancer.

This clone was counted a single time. CDR3 bases: TGTGCCAGCAGCTTAGAGGGGAGAATTATGAACACTGAAGCTTTCTTT. Translating gives CASSLEGRIMNTEAFF. The chain has TRBV7-8 and TRBJ1-1; TRBD1 is a possible D gene (5 bases). V was trimmed by 1 base and J by 0 bases, leaving 12 bases between them. Per the germline V gene, CDR1 is SGHVS and CDR2 is FQNEAQ. The CDR3 has 16 amino acids. The variable domain in full, with the rest retrieved from reference TRBV7-8 and TRBJ1-1, is GAGVSQSPRYKVAKRGQDVALRCDPISGHVSLFWYQQALGQGPEFLTYFQNEAQLDKSGLPSDRFFAERPEGSVSTLKIQRTQQEDSAVYLCASSLEGRIMNTEAFFGQGTRLTVV.

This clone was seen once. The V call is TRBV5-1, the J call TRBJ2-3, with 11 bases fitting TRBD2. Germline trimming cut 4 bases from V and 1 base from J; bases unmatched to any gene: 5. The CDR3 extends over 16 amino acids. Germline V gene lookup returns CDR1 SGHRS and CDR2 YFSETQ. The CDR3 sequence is CASSLFSGRGTDTQYF. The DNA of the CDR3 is TGCGCCAGCAGCCTGTTTAGCGGGAGGGGCACAGATACGCAGTATTTT.